This is a list of T cell receptor beta chains from one sample in a study of blood T cells in healthy people across ages. Each CDR3 protein is one row after TCRdb ran MiXCR on the 5' RACE reads. This table has over a million distinct CDR3 sequences, roughly 45% appearing once. Sequenced input: blood. The receptors here all came from a woman aged 55-75 years in good health. Both conserved end residues are part of each CDR3. D genes are given only for firm matches. Clone size is shown for a subset of rows, as once, few, many or a class of expanded clone.

J gene	V gene	clone size	D gene	CDR3 protein	CDR3 DNA
TRBJ2-7	TRBV4-2	.	.	CASSQEVRESAYEQYF	TGTGCCAGCAGCCAAGAGGTAAGGGAGTCGGCCTACGAGCAGTACTTC
TRBJ2-4	TRBV27	.	.	CASRGLGTNIQYF	TGTGCCAGCAGGGGGCTCGGGACGAACATTCAGTACTTC
TRBJ1-4	TRBV11-2	.	.	CASSLTVRNEKLFF	TGTGCCAGCAGCTTGACAGTCCGTAATGAAAAACTGTTTTTT
TRBJ2-6	TRBV2	few	.	CASNDWGSGANVLTF	TGTGCCAGCAACGACTGGGGAAGTGGGGCCAACGTCCTGACTTTC
TRBJ2-3	TRBV27	.	TRBD2	CASSLGGRANTDTQYF	TGTGCCAGCAGTTTGGGAGGGAGGGCCAATACAGATACGCAGTATTTT
TRBJ2-7	TRBV20-1	.	TRBD2	CSARGLAGGAGSYNEQYF	TGCAGTGCTAGGGGACTAGCGGGAGGTGCGGGGTCCTACAATGAGCAGTACTTC
TRBJ2-3	TRBV7-6	.	.	CASSLPGNPGTQYF	TGTGCCAGCAGCTTACCCGGGAACCCCGGTACGCAGTATTTT
TRBJ1-2	TRBV27	.	.	CASREASTNYGYTF	TGTGCCAGCAGGGAGGCTTCGACTAACTATGGCTACACCTTC
TRBJ2-1	TRBV6-1	.	.	CASSEPRLEQFF	TGTGCCAGCAGTGAACCGCGACTTGAGCAGTTCTTC
TRBJ2-7	TRBV5-1	.	.	CASRRDPSSYEQYF	TGCGCCAGCAGGAGGGACCCGAGCTCCTACGAGCAGTACTTC
TRBJ1-5	TRBV6-6	.	.	CASSYTPGLDSNQPQHF	TGTGCCAGCAGTTACACCCCGGGACTGGATAGCAATCAGCCCCAGCATTTT
TRBJ2-1	TRBV11-2	few	.	CASSLEGRRGAGEQFF	TGTGCCAGCAGCTTAGAAGGACGAAGGGGAGCGGGTGAGCAGTTCTTC
TRBJ1-6	TRBV6-6	.	TRBD1	CASSMNRGSPLHF	TGTGCCAGCAGTATGAACAGGGGGTCACCCCTCCACTTT
TRBJ2-1	TRBV9	few	.	CASSVAPGGPYNEQFF	TGTGCCAGCAGCGTAGCCCCCGGAGGACCCTACAATGAGCAGTTCTTC
TRBJ2-3	TRBV6-5	.	.	CASSYSKFSRTDTQYF	TGTGCCAGCAGTTACTCGAAGTTTAGCAGAACAGATACGCAGTATTTT
TRBJ2-7	TRBV12-3/TRBV12-4	.	.	CASTQEAGGTYEQYF	TGTGCCAGCACTCAGGAGGCAGGGGGGACCTACGAGCAGTACTTC
TRBJ2-3	TRBV5-6	.	TRBD1	CASLGTGIDTQYF	TGTGCCAGCTTAGGGACAGGGATAGATACGCAGTATTTT
TRBJ2-5	TRBV7-9	.	TRBD2	CASNDLYPGLAGPQETQYF	TGTGCCAGCAACGATCTCTACCCGGGACTAGCGGGACCCCAAGAGACCCAGTACTTC
TRBJ2-7	TRBV20-1	.	TRBD2	CSASSSGLIYEQYF	TGCAGTGCTAGTTCTAGCGGACTAATATACGAGCAGTACTTC
TRBJ2-1	TRBV27	.	.	CASRFEGSYNEQFF	TGTGCCAGCAGATTCGAGGGGTCCTACAATGAGCAGTTCTTC
TRBJ2-5	TRBV20-1	few	.	CSARDQRGVETQYF	TGCAGTGCTAGAGATCAGAGAGGGGTCGAGACCCAGTACTTC
TRBJ2-5	TRBV9	.	.	CASGVTLAQETQYF	TGCGCCAGCGGCGTAACCCTTGCGCAAGAGACCCAGTACTTC
TRBJ2-5	TRBV7-8	.	TRBD2	CASSFPRVAGVSYNEQYF	TGTGCCAGCAGCTTCCCAAGGGTGGCGGGAGTTTCCTACAATGAGCAGTACTTC
TRBJ2-5	TRBV7-2	few	TRBD2	CASSLSSGIGETQYF	TGTGCCAGCAGCTTAAGTAGCGGGATTGGGGAGACCCAGTACTTC
TRBJ2-1	TRBV12-3/TRBV12-4	.	TRBD2	CASSLGRASGSRSYNEQFF	TGTGCCAGCAGTTTAGGTAGGGCTAGCGGGAGTCGGAGCTACAATGAGCAGTTCTTC
TRBJ2-7	TRBV29-1	.	.	CSVVGQPDYEQYF	TGCAGCGTTGTCGGGCAGCCAGACTACGAGCAGTACTTC
TRBJ2-5	TRBV15	few	.	CATSRSGSLGQETQYF	TGTGCCACCAGCAGGTCTGGGAGCTTGGGCCAAGAGACCCAGTACTTC
TRBJ2-1	TRBV5-1	few	TRBD2	CASSLGSGSISYNEQFF	TGCGCCAGCAGCTTGGGTAGCGGGAGTATCTCCTACAATGAGCAGTTCTTC
TRBJ2-3	TRBV9	.	.	CASSVAGYTDTQYF	TGTGCCAGCAGCGTAGCTGGGTACACAGATACGCAGTATTTT
TRBJ2-4	TRBV28	.	.	CASSLGQNIQYF	TGTGCCAGCAGTTTAGGACAAAACATTCAGTACTTC
TRBJ2-1	TRBV20-1	few	TRBD2	CSARVPGLQSNEQFF	TGCAGTGCTAGAGTCCCGGGACTACAGTCGAATGAGCAGTTCTTC
TRBJ2-1	TRBV10-3	.	.	CAISGRAIGVSYNEQFF	TGTGCCATCAGTGGGAGAGCTATAGGGGTCTCCTACAATGAGCAGTTCTTC
TRBJ2-3	TRBV24-1	.	TRBD2	CATSAPQAGGLHTQYF	TGTGCCACCAGTGCCCCCCAAGCGGGAGGGCTTCATACGCAGTATTTT
TRBJ2-1	TRBV30	few	TRBD2	CAWSNGRDNEQFF	TGTGCCTGGAGTAACGGGAGGGACAATGAGCAGTTCTTC
TRBJ1-2	TRBV6-5	.	.	CASSNGGGGNYGYTF	TGTGCCAGCAGCAACGGGGGAGGCGGTAACTATGGCTACACCTTC
TRBJ2-7	TRBV6-2/TRBV6-3	.	.	CASRGNDEQYF	TGTGCCAGCAGGGGGAACGACGAGCAGTACTTC
TRBJ2-7	TRBV20-1	.	.	CSAPRGVSYEQYF	TGCAGTGCTCCTCGTGGGGTCTCCTACGAGCAGTACTTC
TRBJ1-2	TRBV6-1	few	.	CASRERGGRRLNYGYTF	TGTGCCAGCAGGGAAAGGGGGGGAAGGAGGCTTAACTATGGCTACACCTTC
TRBJ1-2	TRBV25-1	few	.	CASSEWGGPYGYTF	TGTGCCAGCAGTGAATGGGGGGGACCTTATGGCTACACCTTC
TRBJ2-1	TRBV20-1	few	.	CSARLGRLNEQFF	TGCAGTGCTAGGCTAGGGAGATTAAATGAGCAGTTCTTC
TRBJ2-7	TRBV7-9	.	TRBD2	CASRQSGDPYEQYF	TGTGCCAGCAGACAGAGCGGGGACCCCTACGAGCAGTACTTC
TRBJ2-4	TRBV29-1	.	.	CSVELAKNIQYF	TGCAGCGTTGAATTAGCCAAAAACATTCAGTACTTC
TRBJ2-2	TRBV5-1	.	TRBD2	CASSLVSRGASTGELFF	TGCGCCAGCAGCTTGGTTTCGCGGGGGGCAAGCACCGGGGAGCTGTTTTTT
TRBJ2-5	TRBV9	.	TRBD2	CASSVGPGSASGNQETQYF	TGTGCCAGCAGCGTAGGTCCGGGATCGGCTAGCGGGAATCAGGAGACCCAGTACTTC
TRBJ2-1	TRBV20-1	few	.	CSARVLGGILNEQFF	TGCAGTGCTAGAGTGCTTGGAGGGATACTCAATGAGCAGTTCTTC
TRBJ2-3	TRBV24-1	many	.	CATSDRSTDTQYF	TGTGCCACCAGCGACAGGAGCACAGATACGCAGTATTTT
TRBJ2-3	TRBV5-1	.	.	CASTPPARTDTQYF	TGCGCCAGCACCCCCCCGGCCCGCACAGATACGCAGTATTTT
TRBJ2-5	TRBV9	.	.	CASSVGTGPKETQYF	TGTGCCAGCAGCGTAGGAACAGGGCCCAAAGAGACCCAGTACTTC
TRBJ2-1	TRBV20-1	many	TRBD2	CSADRLAGVSDEQFF	TGCAGTGCTGACCGACTAGCGGGAGTGAGTGATGAGCAGTTCTTC
TRBJ1-5	TRBV12-5	.	.	CASGLLGSNQPQHF	TGTGCTAGTGGTTTGCTAGGGAGCAATCAGCCCCAGCATTTT
TRBJ2-1	TRBV20-1	few	.	CSARPLVDEQFF	TGCAGTGCTAGGCCCCTGGTGGATGAGCAGTTCTTC
TRBJ2-1	TRBV11-2	.	.	CASSLGPTPYNEQFF	TGTGCCAGCAGCTTAGGGCCTACCCCCTACAATGAGCAGTTCTTC
TRBJ2-5	TRBV15	.	.	CATSRVLWGQETQYF	TGTGCCACCAGCAGAGTCCTTTGGGGGCAAGAGACCCAGTACTTC
TRBJ2-5	TRBV20-1	.	.	CSARAGFGQETQYF	TGCAGTGCTAGAGCTGGGTTCGGACAAGAGACCCAGTACTTC
TRBJ2-3	TRBV20-1	.	.	CSASRDSDETDTQYF	TGCAGTGCTAGTCGAGACAGCGACGAAACAGATACGCAGTATTTT
TRBJ1-2	TRBV9	few	.	CASSVVGRDSYGYTF	TGTGCCAGCAGCGTAGTTGGCAGGGATTCCTATGGCTACACCTTC
TRBJ2-1	TRBV4-2	.	.	CASSQVVAEFYNEQFF	TGTGCCAGCAGCCAAGTAGTTGCGGAATTCTACAATGAGCAGTTCTTC
TRBJ2-3	TRBV6-2/TRBV6-3	few	TRBD2	CASSTSGTRTDTQYF	TGTGCCAGCAGTACCTCCGGGACTAGGACAGATACGCAGTATTTT
TRBJ2-7	TRBV20-1	few	TRBD2	CSARDANVGGGRNYEQYF	TGCAGTGCTAGAGATGCTAACGTGGGGGGGGGAAGAAACTACGAGCAGTACTTC
TRBJ2-7	TRBV3-1	.	.	CASSQAQGHEQYF	TGTGCCAGCAGCCAGGCGCAGGGGCACGAGCAGTACTTC